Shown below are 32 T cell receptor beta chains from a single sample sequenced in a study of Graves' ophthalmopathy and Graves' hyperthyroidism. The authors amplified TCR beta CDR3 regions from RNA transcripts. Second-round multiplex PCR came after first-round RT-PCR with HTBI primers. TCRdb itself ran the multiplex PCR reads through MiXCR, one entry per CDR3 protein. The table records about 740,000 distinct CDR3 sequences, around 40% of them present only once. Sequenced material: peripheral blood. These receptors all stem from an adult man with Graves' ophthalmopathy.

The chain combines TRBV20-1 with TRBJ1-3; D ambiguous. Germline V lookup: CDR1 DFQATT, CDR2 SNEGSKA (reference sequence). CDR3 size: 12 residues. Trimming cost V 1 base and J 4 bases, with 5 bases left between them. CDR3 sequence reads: CSARVEGNTIYF. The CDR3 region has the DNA TGCAGTGCTAGAGTGGAGGGAAACACCATATATTTT.

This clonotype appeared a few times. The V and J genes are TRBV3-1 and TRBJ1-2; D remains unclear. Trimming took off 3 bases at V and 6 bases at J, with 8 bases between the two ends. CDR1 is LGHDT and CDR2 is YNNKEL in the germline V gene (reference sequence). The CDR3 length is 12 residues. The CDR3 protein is CASSQRQDGYTF. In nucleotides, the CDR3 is TGTGCCAGCAGCCAGCGCCAGGATGGCTACACCTTC.

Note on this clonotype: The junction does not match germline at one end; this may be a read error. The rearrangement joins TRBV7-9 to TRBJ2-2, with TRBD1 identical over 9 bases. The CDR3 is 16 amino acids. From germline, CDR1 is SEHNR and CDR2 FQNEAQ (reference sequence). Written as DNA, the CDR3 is TGCGCCAGCAGCTTGGCCGGGACAGGGCAAACCGGGGAGCTGTTTTTT. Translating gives CASSLAGTGQTGELFF.

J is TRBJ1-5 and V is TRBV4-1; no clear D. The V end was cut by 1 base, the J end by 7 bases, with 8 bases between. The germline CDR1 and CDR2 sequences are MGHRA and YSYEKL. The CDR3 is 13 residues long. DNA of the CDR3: TGCGCCAGCAGCCAAGGTATTGACCAGCCCCAGCATTTT. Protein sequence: CASSQGIDQPQHF.

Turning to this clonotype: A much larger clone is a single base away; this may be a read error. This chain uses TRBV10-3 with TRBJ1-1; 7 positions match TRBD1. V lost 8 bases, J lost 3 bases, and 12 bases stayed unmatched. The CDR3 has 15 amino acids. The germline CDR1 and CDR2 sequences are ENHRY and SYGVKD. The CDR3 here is CAIGDRLTGHTEAFF. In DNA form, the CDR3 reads TGTGCCATCGGCGACCGCCTGACAGGGCACACTGAAGCTTTCTTT.

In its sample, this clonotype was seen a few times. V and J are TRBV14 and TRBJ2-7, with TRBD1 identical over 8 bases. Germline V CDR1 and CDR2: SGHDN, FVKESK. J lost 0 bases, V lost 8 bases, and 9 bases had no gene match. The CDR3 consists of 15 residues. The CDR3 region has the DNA TGTGCCAGCGGCCTGGCGGGACAGGACTCCTACGAGCAGTACTTC. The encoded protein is CASGLAGQDSYEQYF.

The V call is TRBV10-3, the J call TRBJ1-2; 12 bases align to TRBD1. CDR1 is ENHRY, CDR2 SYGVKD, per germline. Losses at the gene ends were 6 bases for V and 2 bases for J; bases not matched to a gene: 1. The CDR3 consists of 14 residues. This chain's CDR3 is CAIRGTGGNYGYTF. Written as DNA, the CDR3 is TGTGCCATCAGAGGGACAGGGGGCAACTATGGCTACACCTTC.

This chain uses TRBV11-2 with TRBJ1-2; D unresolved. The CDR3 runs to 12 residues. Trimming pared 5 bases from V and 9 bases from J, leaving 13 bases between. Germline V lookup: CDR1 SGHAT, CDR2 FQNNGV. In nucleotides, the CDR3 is TGTGCCAGCAGCCCCTACAGCGGGAGCTACACCTTC. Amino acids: CASSPYSGSYTF. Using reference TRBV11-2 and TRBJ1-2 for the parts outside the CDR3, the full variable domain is EAGVAQSPRYKIIEKRQSVAFWCNPISGHATLYWYQQILGQGPKLLIQFQNNGVVDDSQLPKDRFSAERLKGVDSTLKIQPAKLEDSAVYLCASSPYSGSYTFGSGTRLTVV.

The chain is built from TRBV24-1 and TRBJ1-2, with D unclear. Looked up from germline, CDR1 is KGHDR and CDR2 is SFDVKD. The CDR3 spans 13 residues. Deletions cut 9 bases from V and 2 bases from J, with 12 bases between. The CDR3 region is CATRSSTNYGYTF. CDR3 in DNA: TGTGCCACCCGCTCAAGCACGAACTATGGCTACACCTTC.

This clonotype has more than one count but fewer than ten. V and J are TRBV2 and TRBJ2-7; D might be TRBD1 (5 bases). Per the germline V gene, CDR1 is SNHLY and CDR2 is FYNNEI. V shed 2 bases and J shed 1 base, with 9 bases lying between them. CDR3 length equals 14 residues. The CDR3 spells CASSESRQSYEQYF. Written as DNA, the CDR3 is TGTGCCAGCAGTGAATCGAGACAGTCCTACGAGCAGTACTTC.

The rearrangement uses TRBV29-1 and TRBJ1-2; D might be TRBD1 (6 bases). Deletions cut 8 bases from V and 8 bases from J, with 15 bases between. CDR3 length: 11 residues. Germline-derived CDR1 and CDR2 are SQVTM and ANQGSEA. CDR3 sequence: CSYIGQLGYTF. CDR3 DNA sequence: TGCAGCTATATTGGACAGTTGGGCTACACCTTC.

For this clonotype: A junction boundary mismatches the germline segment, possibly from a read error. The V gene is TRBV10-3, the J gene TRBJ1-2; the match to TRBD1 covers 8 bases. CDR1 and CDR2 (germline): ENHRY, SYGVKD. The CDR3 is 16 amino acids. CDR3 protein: CASSSTFITGGNGYTF. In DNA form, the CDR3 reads TGTGCCAGCAGTTCCACCTTTATCACAGGGGGGAATGGCTACACCTTC.

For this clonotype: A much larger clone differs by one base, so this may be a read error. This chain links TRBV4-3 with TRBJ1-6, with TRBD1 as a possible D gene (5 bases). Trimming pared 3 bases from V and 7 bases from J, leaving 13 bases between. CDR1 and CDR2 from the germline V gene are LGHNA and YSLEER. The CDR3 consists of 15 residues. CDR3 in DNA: TGCGCCAGCAGCCAGCAGGGCAGTAACAATTCACCCCTCCACTTT. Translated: CASSQQGSNNSPLHF.

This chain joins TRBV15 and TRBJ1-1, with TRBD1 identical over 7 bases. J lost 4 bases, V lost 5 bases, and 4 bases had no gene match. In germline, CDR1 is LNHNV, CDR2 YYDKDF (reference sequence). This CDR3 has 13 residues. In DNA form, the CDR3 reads TGTGCCACCAGCTCAGACAGGGCCACTGAAGCTTTCTTT. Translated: CATSSDRATEAFF.

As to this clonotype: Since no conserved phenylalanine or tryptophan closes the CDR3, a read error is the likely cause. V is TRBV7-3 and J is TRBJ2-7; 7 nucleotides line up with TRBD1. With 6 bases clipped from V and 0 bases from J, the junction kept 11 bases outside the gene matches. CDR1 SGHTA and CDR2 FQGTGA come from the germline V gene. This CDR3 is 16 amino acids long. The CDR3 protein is CASSSQGYRSSYEQYC. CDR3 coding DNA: TGTGCCAGCAGTTCACAGGGGTATCGGTCCTCCTACGAGCAGTACTGC.

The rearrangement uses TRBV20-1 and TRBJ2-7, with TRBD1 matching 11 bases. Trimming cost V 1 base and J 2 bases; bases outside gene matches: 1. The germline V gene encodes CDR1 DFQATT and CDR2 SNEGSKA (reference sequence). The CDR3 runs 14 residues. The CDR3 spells CSARADRGPYEQYF. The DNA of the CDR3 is TGCAGTGCTAGAGCGGACAGGGGGCCCTACGAGCAGTACTTC.

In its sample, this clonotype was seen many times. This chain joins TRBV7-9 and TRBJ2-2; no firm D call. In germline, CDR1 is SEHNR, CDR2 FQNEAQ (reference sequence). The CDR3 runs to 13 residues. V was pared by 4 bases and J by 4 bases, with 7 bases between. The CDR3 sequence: CASSSDSTGELFF. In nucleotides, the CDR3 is TGTGCCAGCAGCTCCGACTCCACCGGGGAGCTGTTTTTT.

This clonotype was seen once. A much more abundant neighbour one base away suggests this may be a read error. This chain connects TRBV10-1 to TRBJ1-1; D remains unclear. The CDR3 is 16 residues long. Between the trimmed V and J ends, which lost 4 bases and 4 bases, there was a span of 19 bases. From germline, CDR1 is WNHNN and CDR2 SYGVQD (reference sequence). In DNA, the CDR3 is TGCGCCAGCAGTGGGTCTACCCGGGGATCGGGCACTGAAGCTTTCTTT. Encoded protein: CASSGSTRGSGTEAFF.

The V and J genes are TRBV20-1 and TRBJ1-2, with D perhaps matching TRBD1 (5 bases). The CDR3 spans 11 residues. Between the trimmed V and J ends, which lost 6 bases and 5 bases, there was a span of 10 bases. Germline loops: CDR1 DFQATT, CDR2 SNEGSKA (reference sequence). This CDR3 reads CSAGGVYGYTF. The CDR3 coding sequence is TGCAGTGCCGGAGGGGTTTATGGCTACACCTTC.

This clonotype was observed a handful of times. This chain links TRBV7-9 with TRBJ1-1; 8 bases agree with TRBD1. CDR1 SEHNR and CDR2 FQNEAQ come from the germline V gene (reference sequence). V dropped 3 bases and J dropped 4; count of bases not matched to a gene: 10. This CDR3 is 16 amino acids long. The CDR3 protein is CASSFRTGRGGTEAFF. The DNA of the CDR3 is TGTGCCAGCAGCTTCCGGACAGGGCGGGGTGGCACTGAAGCTTTCTTT.

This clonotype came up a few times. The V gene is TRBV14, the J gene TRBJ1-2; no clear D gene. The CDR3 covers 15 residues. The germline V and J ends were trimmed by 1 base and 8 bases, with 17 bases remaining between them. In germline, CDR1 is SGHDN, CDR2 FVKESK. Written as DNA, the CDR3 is TGTGCCAGCAGCCAAGGGGGTCAGTCTCCCGGGGGCTACACCTTC. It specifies CASSQGGQSPGGYTF. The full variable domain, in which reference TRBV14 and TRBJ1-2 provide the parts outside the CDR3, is EAGVTQFPSHSVIEKGQTVTLRCDPISGHDNLYWYRRVMGKEIKFLLHFVKESKQDESGMPNNRFLAERTGGTYSTLKVQPAELEDSGVYFCASSQGGQSPGGYTFGSGTRLTVV.

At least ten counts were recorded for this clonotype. CDR3 loop: CASSPSQGRLNSPLHF. In nucleotides, the CDR3 is TGTGCCAGCAGCCCTAGTCAAGGGAGGTTGAATTCACCCCTCCACTTT. The chain employs TRBV9 and TRBJ1-6; D gene ambiguous. CDR3 size: 16 residues. With 4 bases removed from V and 7 bases from J, the gap between germline ends came to 18 bases. The germline CDR1 and CDR2 sequences are SGDLS and YYNGEE.

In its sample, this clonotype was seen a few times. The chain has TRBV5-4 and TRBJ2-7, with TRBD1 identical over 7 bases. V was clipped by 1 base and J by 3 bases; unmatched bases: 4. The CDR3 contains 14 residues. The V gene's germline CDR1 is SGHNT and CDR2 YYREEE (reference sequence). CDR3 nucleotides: TGTGCCAGCAGCTTGAGCCAGGGGGACTACGAGCAGTACTTC. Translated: CASSLSQGDYEQYF.

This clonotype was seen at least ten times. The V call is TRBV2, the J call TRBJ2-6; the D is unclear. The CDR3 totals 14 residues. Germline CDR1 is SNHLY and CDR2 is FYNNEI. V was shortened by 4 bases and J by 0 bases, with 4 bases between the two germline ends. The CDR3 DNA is TGTGCCAGCAGTGGGGACTCTGGGGCCAACGTCCTGACTTTC. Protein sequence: CASSGDSGANVLTF.

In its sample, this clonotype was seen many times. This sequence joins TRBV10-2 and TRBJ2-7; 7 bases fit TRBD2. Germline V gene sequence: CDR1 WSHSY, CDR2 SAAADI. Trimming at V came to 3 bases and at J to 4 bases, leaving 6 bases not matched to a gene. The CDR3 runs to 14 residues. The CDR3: CASSDGAGEYEQYF. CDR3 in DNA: TGCGCCAGCAGTGATGGGGCGGGAGAATACGAGCAGTACTTC.

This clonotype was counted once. The CDR3 nucleotides are TGCAGCGTTGCCCCGACGGGAGAGGGAGAGGGCTACACCTTC. This sequence encodes CSVAPTGEGEGYTF. The chain joins TRBV29-1 to TRBJ1-2; D is unresolved. The CDR3 covers 14 residues. V shed 4 bases and J shed 8 bases, with 20 bases lying between them. From germline, CDR1 is SQVTM and CDR2 ANQGSEA.

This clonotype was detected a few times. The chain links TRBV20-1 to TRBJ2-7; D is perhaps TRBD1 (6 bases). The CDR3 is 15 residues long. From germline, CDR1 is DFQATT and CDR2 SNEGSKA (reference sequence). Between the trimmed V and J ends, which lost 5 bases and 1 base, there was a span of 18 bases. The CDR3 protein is CSAYWSGHGSYEQYF. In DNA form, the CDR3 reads TGCAGTGCTTATTGGTCGGGACACGGATCCTACGAGCAGTACTTC.

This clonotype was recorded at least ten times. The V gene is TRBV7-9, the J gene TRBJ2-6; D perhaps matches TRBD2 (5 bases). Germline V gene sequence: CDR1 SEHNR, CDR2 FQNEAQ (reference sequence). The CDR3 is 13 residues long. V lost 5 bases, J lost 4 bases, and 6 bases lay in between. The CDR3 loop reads CASSGGGANVLTF. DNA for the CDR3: TGTGCCAGCAGCGGAGGCGGGGCCAACGTCCTGACTTTC.

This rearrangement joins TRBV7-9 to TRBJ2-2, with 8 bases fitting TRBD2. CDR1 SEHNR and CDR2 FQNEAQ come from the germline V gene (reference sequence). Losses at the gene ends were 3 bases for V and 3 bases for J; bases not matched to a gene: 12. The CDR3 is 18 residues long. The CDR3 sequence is CASSFLIGGGRDTGELFF. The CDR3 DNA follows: TGTGCCAGCAGCTTCCTCATAGGCGGGGGGCGGGACACCGGGGAGCTGTTTTTT.

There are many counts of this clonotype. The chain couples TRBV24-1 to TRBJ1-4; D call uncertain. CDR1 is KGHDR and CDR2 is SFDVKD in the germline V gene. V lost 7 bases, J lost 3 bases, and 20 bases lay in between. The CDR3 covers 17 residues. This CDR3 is CATSFESDQRANEKLFF. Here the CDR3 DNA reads TGTGCCACCAGCTTTGAGTCCGATCAGAGGGCTAATGAAAAACTGTTTTTT.

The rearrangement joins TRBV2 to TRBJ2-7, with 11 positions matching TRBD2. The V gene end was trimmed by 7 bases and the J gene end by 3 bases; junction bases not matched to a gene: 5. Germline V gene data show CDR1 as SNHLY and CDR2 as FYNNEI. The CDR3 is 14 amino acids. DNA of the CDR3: TGTGCCAGCATCCGACTAGCGGGGAACTACGAGCAGTACTTC. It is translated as CASIRLAGNYEQYF.

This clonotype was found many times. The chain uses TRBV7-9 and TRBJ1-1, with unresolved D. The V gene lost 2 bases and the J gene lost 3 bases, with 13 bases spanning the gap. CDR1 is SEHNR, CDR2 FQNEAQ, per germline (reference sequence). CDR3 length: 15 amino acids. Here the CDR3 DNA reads TGTGCCAGCAGCTTACGGGTCGTGGAGGACACTGAAGCTTTCTTT. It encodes CASSLRVVEDTEAFF.